This is a list of T cell receptor beta chains from one sample in a study of T cells in tumors after PD-1 blockade. Produced via immunoSEQ multiplex PCR; TCRdb's table is partial and in-frame only. The data show about 5,000 clones, roughly 80% seen once. Material: PBMCs, obtained after anti-PD-1 therapy. The receptor set was obtained from a human donor with advanced basal cell or squamous cell carcinoma (not recorded which). Both conserved end residues are part of each CDR3. Each record gives: clone size, J gene, V gene, D gene, CDR3 DNA, CDR3 protein. A D gene is named only where the DNA matches it firmly. Part of the rows lack a size; the others show once, few, many or a class for expanded clones.

size: once; J: TRBJ2-7; V: TRBV19; D: NA; DNA: TGTGCCAGTAGCGGCCGCTGGTCCCCCGAGCAGTACTTC; CDR3: CASSGRWSPEQYF
size: few; J: TRBJ2-7; V: TRBV9; D: NA; DNA: TGTGCCAGCGCCACGAGCGGCCGGTGTTACGAGCAGTACTTC; CDR3: CASATSGRCYEQYF
size: NA; J: TRBJ1-2; V: TRBV29-1; D: TRBD1; DNA: TGCAGCGTTGAAAACCTCCGACAGGGGTCTATTGGCTACACCTTC; CDR3: CSVENLRQGSIGYTF
size: NA; J: TRBJ2-2; V: TRBV12-3/TRBV12-4; D: NA; DNA: TGTGCCAGCAGCGACCCGAACACCGGGGAGCTGTTTTTT; CDR3: CASSDPNTGELFF
size: NA; J: TRBJ2-5; V: TRBV12-5; D: TRBD1; DNA: TGTGCTAGTGGTGGGACAGTAAGGGAGACCCAGTACTTC; CDR3: CASGGTVRETQYF
size: once; J: TRBJ2-2; V: TRBV9; D: NA; DNA: TGTGCCAGCAGCGAGCAGGCCGGGGAGCTGTTTTTT; CDR3: CASSEQAGELFF
size: NA; J: TRBJ2-3; V: TRBV6-2/TRBV6-3; D: TRBD2; DNA: TGTGCCAGCAGTACGACTAGCGGGGGGGCAGATACGCAGTATTTT; CDR3: CASSTTSGGADTQYF
size: few; J: TRBJ2-1; V: TRBV2; D: TRBD1; DNA: TGTGCCAGCAAACCGGACAGGGCCTACAATGAGCAGTTCTTC; CDR3: CASKPDRAYNEQFF
size: once; J: TRBJ2-7; V: TRBV5-1; D: TRBD1; DNA: TGCGCCAGCAGCTTAAAACAACAGGGGGCTGGGGGCTACGAGCAGTACTTC; CDR3: CASSLKQQGAGGYEQYF
size: once; J: TRBJ1-3; V: TRBV7-2; D: TRBD1; DNA: TGTGCCAGCACCCGGGACAGCTTCTCTGGAAACACCATATATTTT; CDR3: CASTRDSFSGNTIYF
size: once; J: TRBJ2-3; V: TRBV5-1; D: NA; DNA: TGCGCCAGCAGAGAAAGGGGCGCCCTGGGCACAGATACGCAGTATTTT; CDR3: CASRERGALGTDTQYF
size: NA; J: TRBJ2-3; V: TRBV6-6; D: NA; DNA: TGTGCCAGCAGTGGCGCGAGGACAGATACGCAGTATTTT; CDR3: CASSGARTDTQYF
size: NA; J: TRBJ2-1; V: TRBV7-9; D: TRBD1; DNA: TGTGCCAGCAAATTGGGGACAGGGATTTACAATGAGCAGTTCTTC; CDR3: CASKLGTGIYNEQFF
size: few; J: TRBJ2-7; V: TRBV19; D: NA; DNA: TGTGCCACCACCAGTCCCAACAGCCCCTACGAGCAGTACTTC; CDR3: CATTSPNSPYEQYF
size: NA; J: TRBJ2-7; V: TRBV5-4; D: NA; DNA: TGTGCCAGCAGCTTGGAGGGACCCACGTACTACGAGCAGTACTTC; CDR3: CASSLEGPTYYEQYF
size: NA; J: TRBJ1-6; V: TRBV10-1; D: NA; DNA: TGCGCCAGCAGTGAAGCTTTCAGGGATCGCAATTCACCCCTCCACTTT; CDR3: CASSEAFRDRNSPLHF
size: NA; J: TRBJ2-7; V: TRBV4-1; D: NA; DNA: TGCGCCAGCAGCCAAGAAGAAGGACCGATTGGCGAGCAGTACTTC; CDR3: CASSQEEGPIGEQYF